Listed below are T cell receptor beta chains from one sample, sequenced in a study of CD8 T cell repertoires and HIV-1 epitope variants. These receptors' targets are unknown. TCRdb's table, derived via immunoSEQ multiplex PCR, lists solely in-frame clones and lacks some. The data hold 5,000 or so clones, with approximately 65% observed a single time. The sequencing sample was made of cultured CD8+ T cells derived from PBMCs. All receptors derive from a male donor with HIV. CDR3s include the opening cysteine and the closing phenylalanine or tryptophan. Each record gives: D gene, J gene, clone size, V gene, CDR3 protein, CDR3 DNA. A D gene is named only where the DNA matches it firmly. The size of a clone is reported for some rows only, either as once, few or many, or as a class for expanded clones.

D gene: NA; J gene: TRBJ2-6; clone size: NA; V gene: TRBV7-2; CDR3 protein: CASSLQAGANVLTF; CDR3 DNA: TGTGCCAGCAGCCTCCAGGCTGGGGCCAACGTCCTGACTTTC
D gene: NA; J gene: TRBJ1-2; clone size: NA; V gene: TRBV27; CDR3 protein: CASSLGQGRYGYTF; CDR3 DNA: TGTGCCAGCAGTTTAGGGCAGGGGAGGTATGGCTACACCTTC
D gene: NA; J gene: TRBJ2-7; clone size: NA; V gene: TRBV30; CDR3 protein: CAWSPSVYEQYF; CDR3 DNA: TGTGCCTGGAGCCCCTCAGTATACGAGCAGTACTTC
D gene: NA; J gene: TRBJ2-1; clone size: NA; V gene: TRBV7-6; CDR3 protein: CASSLTQGGYNEQFF; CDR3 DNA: TGTGCCAGCAGCTTGACACAGGGGGGGTACAATGAGCAGTTCTTC
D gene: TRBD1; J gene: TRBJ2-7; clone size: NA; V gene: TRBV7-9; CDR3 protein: CASSWQSTRGLYEQYF; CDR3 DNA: TGTGCCAGCAGCTGGCAGTCGACCAGGGGGCTATACGAGCAGTACTTC
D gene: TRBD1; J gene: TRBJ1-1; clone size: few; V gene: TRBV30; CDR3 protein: CAWRDFGQGDPEAFF; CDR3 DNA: TGTGCCTGGAGAGATTTCGGACAGGGAGATCCTGAAGCTTTCTTT
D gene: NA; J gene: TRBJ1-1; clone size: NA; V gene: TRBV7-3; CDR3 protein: CASSLMPANTEAFF; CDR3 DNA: TGTGCCAGCAGCTTAATGCCAGCCAACACTGAAGCTTTCTTT
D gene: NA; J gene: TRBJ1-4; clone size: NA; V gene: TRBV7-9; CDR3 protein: CASSLSGGPNEKLFF; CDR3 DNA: TGTGCCAGCAGCTTATCTGGGGGACCTAATGAAAAACTGTTTTTT
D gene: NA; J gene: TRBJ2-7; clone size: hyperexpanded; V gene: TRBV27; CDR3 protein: CASSSDVSAYEQYF; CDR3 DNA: TGTGCCAGCAGTTCAGATGTCTCGGCCTACGAGCAGTACTTC
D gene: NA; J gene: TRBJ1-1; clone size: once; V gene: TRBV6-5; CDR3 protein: CASRLSGGTEAFF; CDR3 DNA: TGTGCCAGCAGACTCTCTGGGGGCACTGAAGCTTTCTTT
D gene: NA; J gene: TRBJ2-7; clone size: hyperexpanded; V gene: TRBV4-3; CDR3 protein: CASSQEPGAGALSSYEQYF; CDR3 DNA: TGCGCCAGCAGCCAAGAGCCGGGAGCGGGCGCCCTGAGCTCCTACGAGCAGTACTTC
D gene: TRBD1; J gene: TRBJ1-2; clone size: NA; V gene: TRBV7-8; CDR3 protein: CASSLRQGRNYGYTF; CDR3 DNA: TGTGCCAGCAGCTTAAGACAGGGTCGTAACTATGGCTACACCTTC
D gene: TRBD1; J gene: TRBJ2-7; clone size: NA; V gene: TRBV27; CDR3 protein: CASSLTGTGGSEQYF; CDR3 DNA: TGTGCCAGCAGTTTGACCGGGACAGGGGGTTCCGAGCAGTACTTC
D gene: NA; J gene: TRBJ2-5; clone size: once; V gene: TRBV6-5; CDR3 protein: CASSQGGPGETQYF; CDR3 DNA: TGTGCCAGCAGTCAAGGTGGACCAGGGGAGACCCAGTACTTC
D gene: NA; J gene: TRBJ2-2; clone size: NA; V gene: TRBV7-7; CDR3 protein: CASSPTGTSNTGELFF; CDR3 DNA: TGTGCCAGCAGCCCGACGGGGACTTCGAACACCGGGGAGCTGTTTTTT
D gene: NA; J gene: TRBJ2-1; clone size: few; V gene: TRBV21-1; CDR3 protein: CASGSILGGRALYEQFF; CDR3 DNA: TGTGCCAGCGGGAGCATACTAGGCGGGAGGGCCCTGTATGAGCAGTTCTTC
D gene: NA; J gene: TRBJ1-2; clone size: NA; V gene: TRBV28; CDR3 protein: CASSLGGLYGYTF; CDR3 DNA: TGTGCCAGCAGTTTAGGAGGGTTATATGGCTACACCTTC
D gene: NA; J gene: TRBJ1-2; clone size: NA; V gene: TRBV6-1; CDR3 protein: CASSPQGGFHGYTF; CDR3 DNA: TGTGCCAGCAGTCCCCAGGGAGGGTTTCATGGCTACACCTTC
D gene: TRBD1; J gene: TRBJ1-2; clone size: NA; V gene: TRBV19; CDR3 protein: CASRGDSFNYGYTF; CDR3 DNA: TGTGCCAGTAGGGGGGACAGCTTTAACTATGGCTACACCTTC
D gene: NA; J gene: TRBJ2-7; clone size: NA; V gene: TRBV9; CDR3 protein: CASSVDPSSWSEQYF; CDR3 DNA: TGTGCCAGCAGCGTAGATCCCTCTAGTTGGTCCGAGCAGTACTTC
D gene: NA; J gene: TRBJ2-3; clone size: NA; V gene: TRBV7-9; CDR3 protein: CASSLQGGVTDTQYF; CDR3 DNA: TGTGCCAGCAGCTTACAGGGAGGCGTCACAGATACGCAGTATTTT
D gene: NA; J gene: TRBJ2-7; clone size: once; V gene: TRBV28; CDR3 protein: CASSLLVREQYF; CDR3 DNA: TGTGCCAGCAGTTTACTAGTTCGGGAGCAGTACTTC
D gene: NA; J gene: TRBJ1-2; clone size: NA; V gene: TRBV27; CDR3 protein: CASSLSIGRGYTF; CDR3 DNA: TGTGCCAGCAGTTTATCTATCGGGCGAGGCTACACCTTC
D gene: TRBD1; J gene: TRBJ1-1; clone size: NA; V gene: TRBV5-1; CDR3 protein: CASSLGRGFSTEAFF; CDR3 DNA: TGCGCCAGCAGCTTGGGCAGGGGGTTTTCCACTGAAGCTTTCTTT
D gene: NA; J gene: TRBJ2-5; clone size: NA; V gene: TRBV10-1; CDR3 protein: CASSERPQETQYF; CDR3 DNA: TGCGCCAGCAGTGAGCGGCCCCAAGAGACCCAGTACTTC
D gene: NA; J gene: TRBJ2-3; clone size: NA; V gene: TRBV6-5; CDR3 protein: CASSDLTDTQYF; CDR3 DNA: TGTGCCAGCAGCGACCTCACAGATACGCAGTATTTT
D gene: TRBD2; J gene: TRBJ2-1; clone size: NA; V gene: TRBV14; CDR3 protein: CASSHQGTTKQFF; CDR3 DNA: TGTGCCAGCAGCCACCAAGGGACTACGAAGCAGTTCTTC
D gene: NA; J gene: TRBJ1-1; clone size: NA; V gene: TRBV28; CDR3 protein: CASSQGYNTEAFF; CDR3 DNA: TGTGCCAGCAGCCAGGGGTACAACACTGAAGCTTTCTTT
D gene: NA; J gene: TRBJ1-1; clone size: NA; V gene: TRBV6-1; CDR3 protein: CASKPPGRPTEAFF; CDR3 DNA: TGTGCCAGCAAACCCCCGGGCCGTCCCACTGAAGCTTTCTTT
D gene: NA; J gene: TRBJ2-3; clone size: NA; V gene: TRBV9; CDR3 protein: CASKSTGSTDTQYF; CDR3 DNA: TGTGCCAGCAAGAGTACAGGGAGCACAGATACGCAGTATTTT
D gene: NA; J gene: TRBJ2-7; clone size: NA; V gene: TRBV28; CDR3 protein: CASSLGAEQYF; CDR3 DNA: TGTGCCAGCAGTTTAGGAGCCGAGCAGTACTTC
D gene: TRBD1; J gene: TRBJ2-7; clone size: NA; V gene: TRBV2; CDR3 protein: CASSDRVLSDEQYF; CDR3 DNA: TGTGCCAGCAGCGACAGGGTCCTTTCGGACGAGCAGTACTTC